The rows below give T cell receptor beta chains drawn from one sample of a study of CD8+CD57+ T cells in acquired aplastic anemia. TCRdb independently ran MiXCR on the reads; one entry per CDR3 protein. The sample consists of roughly 420,000 distinct CDR3 sequences, 60% to 80% of them appearing once. The material sequenced was sorted CD4+, CD8+, or CD8+CD57+ T cells (not recorded which) from PBMCs. Receptors were obtained from a human donor in good health, serving as a control. The CDR3 runs from the conserved cysteine through the conserved F or W. The D gene is left open where the match is weak. Size is omitted from some rows. Given values are once, few, many or a class for expanded clones.

d_call j_call v_call clone_size cdr3_aa cdr3_nt
- TRBJ2-7 TRBV27 many CASSFGRGLGEQYF TGTGCCAGCAGTTTTGGCAGGGGTCTGGGGGAGCAGTACTTC
TRBD1 TRBJ1-5 TRBV6-2/TRBV6-3 many CASSTRQGPGQPQHF TGTGCCAGCAGTACCCGACAGGGGCCGGGTCAGCCCCAGCATTTT
- TRBJ2-7 TRBV27 many CASTFGAWSSYEQYF TGTGCCAGCACCTTCGGGGCTTGGAGCTCCTACGAGCAGTACTTC
- TRBJ1-1 TRBV10-3 - CAISGTGPNTEAFF TGTGCCATCAGCGGGACGGGACCGAACACTGAAGCTTTCTTT
- TRBJ1-2 TRBV5-4 once CASSEGTNGYTF TGTGCCAGCAGCGAAGGGACTAATGGCTACACCTTC
- TRBJ1-1 TRBV24-1 - CATSEMPPNTEAFF TGTGCCACCAGTGAGATGCCGCCGAACACTGAAGCTTTCTTT
TRBD1 TRBJ1-2 TRBV7-2 many CASSPQPDRAYGYTF TGTGCCAGCAGCCCGCAACCGGACAGGGCCTATGGCTACACCTTC
- TRBJ2-3 TRBV20-1 - CSARWAGQENTDTQYF TGCAGTGCTAGATGGGCAGGCCAAGAGAACACAGATACGCAGTATTTT
TRBD1 TRBJ1-6 TRBV20-1 - CSARLNGQGLHNSPLHF TGCAGTGCTAGACTGAATGGACAGGGCCTACATAATTCACCCCTCCACTTT
- TRBJ1-1 TRBV20-1 many CSAFSGRNTEAFF TGCAGTGCTTTTTCTGGGAGGAACACTGAAGCTTTCTTT
- TRBJ1-2 TRBV9 - CASSPRQVGETQYTF TGTGCCAGCAGCCCTAGACAGGTTGGGGAGACCCAGTACACCTTC
TRBD1 TRBJ1-4 TRBV7-8 - CARGGGSGRGNLVF TGTGCCAGGGGGGGCGGGAGTGGCAGGGGGAACCTGGTTTTT
- TRBJ1-2 TRBV29-1 few CSVSGDGYTF TGCAGCGTCTCGGGGGATGGCTACACCTTC
- TRBJ2-6 TRBV12-3/TRBV12-4 - CASGLDSSGANVLTF TGTGCCAGTGGTCTCGACAGCTCTGGGGCCAACGTCCTGACTTTC
- TRBJ2-7 TRBV9 - CASSKAIRGTEQYF TGTGCCAGCAGCAAAGCGATCAGGGGTACCGAGCAGTACTTC
- TRBJ2-7 TRBV9 - CASSVQGNTEELFF TGTGCCAGCAGCGTACAGGGGAACACTGAAGAGCTCTTCTTC
- TRBJ2-7 TRBV7-2 - CASSLAEGAAYGHYF TGTGCCAGCAGCTTAGCTGAAGGCGCAGCCTATGGCCACTACTTC
- TRBJ2-1 TRBV3-1 - CASSQGGNREQFF TGTGCCAGCAGCCAAGGGGGGAACCGTGAGCAGTTCTTC
TRBD2 TRBJ2-3 TRBV12-3/TRBV12-4 - CASSAGLAGVDTQYF TGTGCCAGCAGTGCTGGGCTAGCGGGGGTAGATACGCAGTATTTT
TRBD1 TRBJ2-7 TRBV7-2 - CASSLPWAGGMDEF TGTGCCAGCAGCTTACCCTGGGCAGGGGGCATGGACGAGTTC
- TRBJ2-7 TRBV28 many CASSTVATYEQYF TGTGCCAGCAGTACAGTAGCGACCTACGAGCAGTACTTC
- TRBJ2-1 TRBV2 - CASSSGLYASYNEQFF TGTGCCAGCAGTTCGGGCCTCTACGCGTCCTATAATGAGCAGTTCTTC
- TRBJ1-2 TRBV2 - CASHGRYGYTF TGTGCCAGCCACGGGAGGTATGGCTACACCTTC
TRBD1 TRBJ1-2 TRBV10-3 - CAISRTGQWPGYTF TGTGCCATCAGTAGAACGGGACAGTGGCCTGGCTACACCTTC
- TRBJ1-4 TRBV5-6 many CASSFKAQGGEKLFF TGTGCCAGCAGCTTTAAAGCACAGGGAGGAGAAAAACTGTTTTTT
- TRBJ2-7 TRBV20-1 many CSAPAIGLDGEQYF TGCAGTGCTCCCGCCATCGGGCTAGATGGCGAGCAGTACTTC
TRBD2 TRBJ2-3 TRBV6-2/TRBV6-3 many CASVPGTSGGLGAQYF TGTGCCAGCGTTCCAGGGACTAGCGGGGGGCTCGGTGCGCAGTATTTT
TRBD1 TRBJ1-1 TRBV10-3 - CASRGQGAVNTEAFF TGTGCCAGCAGAGGCCAGGGGGCCGTCAACACTGAAGCTTTCTTT
TRBD1 TRBJ2-6 TRBV5-1 few CASSLGQGLSGANVLTF TGCGCCAGCAGCTTGGGACAGGGGCTTTCTGGGGCCAACGTCCTGACTTTC